The present TCR beta chain was sequenced within a study of Ad26.COV2.S vaccination and SARS-CoV-2 variants (dated by TCRdb to the early 2020s). Notes on the research overall: Vaccine-arm donors came from COV1001, a multicentre, randomized, double-blind, placebo-controlled phase I-IIa trial of Ad26.COV2.S in healthy adults. Ad26.COV2.S was given intramuscularly at 5x10^10 or 1x10^11 viral particles, as a single shot or as two shots 56 days apart. Sequencing of the TCRbeta repertoire served to evaluate the specificity and breadth of SARS-CoV-2-reactive T cell receptors following Ad26.COV2.S vaccination. A total of 32 samples were included in the TCR-sequenced set, comprising around 19 Ad26.COV2.S vaccine recipients, 5 placebo recipients and 8 SARS-CoV-2 convalescent individuals. Trial participants were randomized into five groups of five: low-dose or high-dose Ad26.COV2.S given once or twice, or placebo on both occasions. Investigators remained blinded to trial group allocation during experiments and outcome assessment.

A word on this clone: No cognate antigen has been identified for it. No clone much larger than this one lies a single base away; base qualities are absent.

V lost 5 bases and J lost 0 bases, and the count of bases not matched to a germline gene is 5. The germline V gene provides CDR1 SGHAT and CDR2 FQNNGV. From the cysteine up to the phenylalanine, the CDR3 has a length of 15 residues. This entry keeps only the CDR3 DNA: 45 bases, framed from base 1. Overall study outcomes, separate from this receptor: Comparing responses between vaccine doses or regimens was not something the study was powered to do. Comparable non-spike TCR breadth was observed between vaccine and placebo recipients, consistent with only spike being contained in the vaccine. It was noted by the authors that total T cell responses may have been underestimated by the TCR breadth and depth analyses. Compared with placebo recipients, Ad26.COV2.S recipients showed higher spike-specific TCR breadth (P = 0.0014). Substantial breadth of spike-specific CD8+ and CD4+ T cell responses was reported after vaccination.

The treatment or condition label for this specimen denotes: some 20 received Ad26.COV2.S at low or high dose, single or two shots; several received placebo; per-sample allocation not given. For vaccine and placebo recipients, repertoires were sequenced using samples collected on day 63 after the first injection. Cohort 1b enrolled some 25 adults aged 18-55 years at a single site in Boston, USA, between 29 July and 7 August 2020. Ad26.COV2.S was a replication-incompetent adenovirus type 26 vector expressing a prefusion-stabilized SARS-CoV-2 spike protein from the original Wuhan strain. The immunoSEQ Assay was used to sequence TCRbeta CDR3 regions. After extraction, genomic DNA underwent amplification by bias-controlled multiplex PCR, followed by high-throughput sequencing. On the authors' methods: To quantify the absolute abundance of every unique TCRbeta CDR3 region, sequences were collapsed and filtered. Usable DNA was measured by amplifying reference genes present in all nucleated cells, and TCRbeta template counts were normalized to that usable DNA to estimate T cell fraction. Repertoire TCRs were annotated as SARS-CoV-2-specific by exact matching of V gene, CDR3 amino acid sequence and J gene to a known reactive TCR set. The reference SARS-CoV-2 TCR set was derived from MIRA and filtered for enrichment in COVID-19-positive ImmuneCODE repertoires, a step that removed public or cross-reactive TCRs. Using the MIRA antigens, annotated TCRs were further analysed by specific ORF or by position within an ORF. Breadth was defined as the number of annotated unique rearrangements divided by the total number of unique productive rearrangements, and depth was defined as the summed frequency of the annotated unique rearrangements. Group comparisons of TCR breadth used two-sided Wilcoxon rank-sum tests. Entries here come from immuneACCESS through TCRdb and include only in-frame sequences with V and J called. Some clones fail to appear in such tables; in the studies checked, an unresolved V gene covers under half of the shortfall, and the cause of the remainder is unknown. That table gives V, J and clone size, and the DNA gave D and trimming. For this sample the table gives hundreds of thousands of clones, of which 89% were detected only once. In total, the top ten clones hold approximately 1.5% of the sample.

This specimen consisted of peripheral blood, obtained in a trial of Ad26.COV2.S vaccine versus placebo. The clonotype was recovered from a person between 18 and 65 years old who received the Ad26.COV2.S COVID-19 vaccine or a placebo. Rearrangement joined TRBV11-2 to TRBJ2-3, and TRBD2 matches 7 of the central bases. The DNA reads TGTGCCAGCAGCCTGACTAGCCTGAGCACAGATACGCAGTATTTT. It specifies CASSLTSLSTDTQYF.